One sample yielded the 22 T cell receptor beta chains listed below, sequenced in a study of T-cell memory formation after mild COVID-19. Each CDR3 protein gets one entry after TCRdb re-called the 5' RACE reads with MiXCR. Of 450,000 to 650,000 distinct CDR3 sequences listed, approximately 19% were seen once; the top ten hold approximately 12%. The sequencing sample was made of PBMCs or a T cell subset sorted from them (not recorded which). These receptors originate from an adult woman who had mild COVID-19 (a few samples of this study predate the infection). Cell type and time point are not known.

V and J are TRBV18 and TRBJ2-1; perhaps TRBD2 as D (5 bases). With 2 bases removed from V and 4 bases from J, the gap between germline ends came to 12 bases. This CDR3 spans 15 amino acids. Looked up from germline, CDR1 is KGHSH and CDR2 is LQKENI. In DNA form, the CDR3 reads TGTGCCAGCTCACCAAGGGCGGGCCAATACAATGAGCAGTTCTTC. Protein sequence: CASSPRAGQYNEQFF. The whole variable domain, remainder taken from reference TRBV18 and TRBJ2-1, is NAGVMQNPRHLVRRRGQEARLRCSPMKGHSHVYWYRQLPEEGLKFMVYLQKENIIDESGMPKERFSAEFPKEGPSILRIQQVVRGDSAAYFCASSPRAGQYNEQFFGPGTRLTVL.

Details on this clonotype: Sequence at one end of the junction differs from germline and may be a read error. This chain links TRBV2 with TRBJ1-4; TRBD1 matches at 9 bases. CDR1 and CDR2 (germline): SNHLY, FYNNEI. The CDR3 loop spans 14 amino acids. Written as DNA, the CDR3 is TGTGACAGCAGCTCCGGGACAGGGAATGAAAAACTGTTTTTT. Translated: CDSSSGTGNEKLFF.

This clonotype was picked up a small number of times. This rearrangement joins TRBV7-2 to TRBJ2-4; TRBD1 matches at 9 bases. The CDR3 consists of 13 residues. Germline-derived CDR1 and CDR2 are SGHTA and FQGNSA. V trimming: 5 bases; J trimming: 9 bases; junction bases outside the gene matches: 5. CDR3 residues: CASSDRGRGIQYF. Written as DNA, the CDR3 is TGTGCCAGCAGCGACAGGGGGAGGGGCATTCAGTACTTC.

CDR3: CASSQEEASGYTDTQYF. The DNA of the CDR3 is TGTGCCAGCAGCCAAGAGGAGGCTAGCGGGTACACAGATACGCAGTATTTT. The chain uses TRBV4-2 and TRBJ2-3, with 8 bases that match TRBD2. V lost 0 bases to trimming and J lost 2 bases; unmatched junction nucleotides: 7. The germline V gene encodes CDR1 LGHNA and CDR2 YNFKEQ. The CDR3 sequence is 17 residues long.

The genes are TRBV4-2 and TRBJ2-1; perhaps D is TRBD1 or TRBD2 (7 bases each). V was clipped by 1 base and J by 1 base, with 20 bases between them. This CDR3 region has 19 residues. CDR1 and CDR2 from the germline V gene are LGHNA and YNFKEQ. This chain's CDR3 is CASSQVAGGEGSSYNEQFF. DNA for the CDR3: TGTGCCAGCAGCCAAGTGGCAGGGGGGGAGGGCTCTTCCTACAATGAGCAGTTCTTC.

This clonotype has just a few counts. The chain uses TRBV6-6 and TRBJ2-1; 9 bases line up with TRBD2. The CDR3 loop spans 18 amino acids. CDR1 is MNHNY, CDR2 SVGAGI, per germline (reference sequence). With V trimmed by 7 bases and J by 2 bases, 15 bases remained unmatched. The CDR3 coding sequence is TGTGCCAGCACCTACGGAGGAGCGGGAGGCCCAGCCTACAATGAGCAGTTCTTC. Its translation is CASTYGGAGGPAYNEQFF.

This clonotype was observed a few times. This chain connects TRBV9 to TRBJ1-6; the D is unclear. Trimming removed 2 bases from V and 7 bases from J, with 4 bases in between. The CDR3 is made up of 12 amino acids. The germline gives CDR1 SGDLS, CDR2 YYNGEE. DNA of the CDR3: TGTGCCAGCAGCGTGGGGAATTCACCCCTCCACTTT. It translates to CASSVGNSPLHF.

There are many counts of this clonotype. The chain's CDR3 is CASSIQGYNEQFF. CDR3 sequence (DNA): TGTGCCAGCAGCATACAGGGTTACAATGAGCAGTTCTTC. The chain recombines TRBV2 with TRBJ2-1; D is perhaps TRBD1 (6 bases). V was shortened by 6 bases and J by 4 bases, with 10 bases between the two germline ends. The V gene's germline CDR1 is SNHLY and CDR2 FYNNEI. This CDR3 has 13 residues.

This clonotype was observed a handful of times. The chain carries TRBV24-1 and TRBJ2-2; D is ambiguous. This CDR3 has 14 amino acids. Trimming cost V 4 bases and J 0 bases, with 5 bases left between them. Germline CDR1 is KGHDR and CDR2 is SFDVKD. DNA for the CDR3: TGTGCCACCAGTGAGGAGTCGAACACCGGGGAGCTGTTTTTT. Amino acid sequence: CATSEESNTGELFF.

This clonotype was counted only a few times. The CDR3 DNA sequence: TGTGCCAGCAGCCAAGTCGCCGGTAACAATCAGCCCCAGCATTTT. It specifies CASSQVAGNNQPQHF. The V gene is TRBV3-1, the J gene TRBJ1-5, with D unresolved. In germline, CDR1 is LGHDT, CDR2 YNNKEL (reference sequence). The V end was cut by 1 base, the J end by 3 bases, with 10 bases between. This CDR3 contains 15 residues. The full variable domain, rest sourced from reference TRBV3-1 and TRBJ1-5, is DTAVSQTPKYLVTQMGNDKSIKCEQNLGHDTMYWYKQDSKKFLKIMFSYNNKELIINETVPNRFSPKSPDKAHLNLHINSLELGDSAVYFCASSQVAGNNQPQHFGDGTRLSIL.

This clonotype has at least ten counts. The chain has TRBV24-1 and TRBJ1-2; D call uncertain. Germline V lookup: CDR1 KGHDR, CDR2 SFDVKD. The V end lost 2 bases, the J end lost 5 bases, and 11 bases lay between the germline ends. The CDR3 is 14 amino acids. The CDR3 is CATSDSPSLYGYTF. The CDR3 DNA reads TGTGCCACCAGTGATTCCCCCTCTCTTTATGGCTACACCTTC.

This clonotype was detected only a few times. The rearrangement links TRBV9 to TRBJ1-1; a weak D match, TRBD1 (5 bases). Trimming pared 0 bases from V and 4 bases from J, leaving 13 bases between. The CDR3 loop spans 15 amino acids. CDR1 is SGDLS and CDR2 is YYNGEE in the germline V gene. CDR3 nucleotide sequence: TGTGCCAGCAGCGTAGATGGGGGGTGGAGCACTGAAGCTTTCTTT. Its protein is CASSVDGGWSTEAFF.

The V call is TRBV7-2, the J call TRBJ1-2; 12 bases map to TRBD1. Germline loops: CDR1 SGHTA, CDR2 FQGNSA. Losses at the gene ends were 3 bases for V and 8 bases for J; bases not matched to a gene: 10. This CDR3 is 16 amino acids long. The CDR3 bases are TGTGCCAGCAGCTTGTCCCCGGGACAGGGGGCAGTGGGCTACACCTTC. Protein: CASSLSPGQGAVGYTF.

This clonotype was detected a few times. The J gene is TRBJ2-7, the V gene TRBV7-3; 11 bases are a match to TRBD2. Germline V gene lookup returns CDR1 SGHTA and CDR2 FQGTGA. This CDR3 has 13 residues. J lost 8 bases, V lost 4 bases, and 4 bases had no gene match. The CDR3 loop is CASSSGLAAKQYF. The CDR3 DNA reads TGTGCCAGCAGCTCGGGACTAGCGGCAAAGCAGTACTTC.

There are a few counts of this clonotype. The rearrangement uses TRBV29-1 and TRBJ2-7; no reliable D call. Germline V gene data show CDR1 as SQVTM and CDR2 as ANQGSEA. Trimming stripped 6 bases from V and 1 base from J, with 13 bases between. CDR3 length: 13 residues. The CDR3: CSVADALSYEQYF. In DNA, the CDR3 is TGCAGCGTAGCAGACGCCCTTTCCTACGAGCAGTACTTC.

The sample holds a few counts of this clonotype. This chain joins TRBV7-9 and TRBJ2-1; 7 nucleotides align to TRBD2. The CDR3 has 15 residues. Germline V gene data show CDR1 as SEHNR and CDR2 as FQNEAQ (reference sequence). J lost 4 bases, V lost 6 bases, and 9 bases had no gene match. Written as DNA, the CDR3 is TGTGCCAGCAGGGACCTAGCGGCGACATACAATGAGCAGTTCTTC. It specifies CASRDLAATYNEQFF. Full variable domain (remainder filled in from reference TRBV7-9 and TRBJ2-1): DTGVSQNPRHKITKRGQNVTFRCDPISEHNRLYWYRQTLGQGPEFLTYFQNEAQLEKSRLLSDRFSAERPKGSFSTLEIQRTEQGDSAMYLCASRDLAATYNEQFFGPGTRLTVL.

The chain joins TRBV12-3 or TRBV12-4 to TRBJ2-2, with 8 bases that match TRBD1. This CDR3 spans 14 amino acids. V was clipped by 4 bases and J by 3 bases; unmatched bases: 1. CDR3 bases: TGTGCCAGCAGTTCAGGGGGCGACACCGGGGAGCTGTTTTTT. It codes for CASSSGGDTGELFF.

V is TRBV6-4 and J is TRBJ2-1; D gene uncertain. The germline gives CDR1 MRHNA, CDR2 SNTAGT. This CDR3 contains 16 residues. V was cut by 0 bases and J by 5 bases, with 14 bases left in between. The CDR3 is CASSDSGQSENNEQFF. For the CDR3, the DNA is TGTGCCAGCAGTGACTCGGGCCAGTCGGAGAACAATGAGCAGTTCTTC.

This sequence joins TRBV5-4 and TRBJ2-7; 12 nucleotides line up with TRBD2. The CDR3 is 17 residues long. Per germline, CDR1 SGHNT and CDR2 YYREEE (reference sequence). With 1 base clipped from V and 4 bases from J, the junction kept 9 bases outside the gene matches. CDR3 in amino acids: CASSLKRLAGERYEQYF. The CDR3 coding sequence is TGTGCCAGCAGCTTGAAGCGACTAGCGGGAGAGAGGTACGAGCAGTACTTC.

A few counts support this clonotype. The V call is TRBV3-1, the J call TRBJ1-5; D is ambiguous. V gave up 0 bases and J gave up 2 bases, with 8 bases separating them. This CDR3 comprises 15 residues. The germline CDR1 and CDR2 sequences are LGHDT and YNNKEL (reference sequence). The CDR3 nucleotides read TGTGCCAGCAGCCAAGATTTACAGCGCAATCAGCCCCAGCATTTT. Its protein product is CASSQDLQRNQPQHF.

The chain employs TRBV6-2 or TRBV6-3 and TRBJ1-1; 9 nucleotides match TRBD1. Trimming at V came to 5 bases and at J to 5 bases, leaving 6 bases not matched to a gene. The V gene's germline CDR1 is MNHEY and CDR2 SVGEGT. The CDR3 covers 14 residues. CDR3 in DNA: TGTGCCAGCAGTCGGAGACAGGGGGGGACTGAAGCTTTCTTT. Its protein product is CASSRRQGGTEAFF.

The CDR3 region is CASSVVAGEYYGYTF. The DNA of the CDR3 is TGTGCCAGCAGCGTAGTGGCAGGGGAGTACTATGGCTACACCTTC. V gene TRBV9 combines with J gene TRBJ1-2, with D possibly TRBD1 on 6 matching bases. Trimming cost V 0 bases and J 3 bases, with 12 bases left between them. Germline V gene lookup returns CDR1 SGDLS and CDR2 YYNGEE. This CDR3 has 15 amino acids.